What follows describes a single TCR beta chain. Its specificity is not known. This entry is derived from a study of cytomegalovirus exposure and HLA in healthy donors. Overall study results and limits: In an earlier analysis, most TCR beta V segments were productive about 87% or about 30% of the time. The authors reported that TCR beta sequences could predict HLA-A and HLA-B alleles. These predictions were accurate for most subjects in the first cohort. Some V segments, including TRBV6-2 and TRBV6-3, were excluded as indistinguishable.

V lost 0 bases to trimming and J lost 7 bases; unmatched junction nucleotides: 5. The CDR3 covers 15 residues. Germline V gene lookup returns CDR1 SGHRS and CDR2 YFSETQ. Researchers ran the PCR with 60 Vbeta and 13 Jbeta primers. Measured with immunoSEQ multiplex PCR; TCRdb has only the in-frame clones, and not every one. Among some 190,000 clones listed, 80% to 90% were seen once. The rearrangement uses TRBV5-1 and TRBJ2-1; 9 nucleotides match TRBD1. The sample was PBMCs. This sequence originates from a man aged 40-50 years in good health and CMV-seropositive. This CDR3 is CASSLVQGAGNEQFF. The CDR3 nucleotides are TGCGCCAGCAGCTTGGTACAGGGGGCGGGGAATGAGCAGTTCTTC.